The next 18 T cell receptor beta chains were all read from a single sample in a study of blood T cells in healthy people across ages. Using a J-beta primer mix together with a sample-barcoded 5' primer, a second PCR was run for about 7 to 12 cycles. TCRdb ran MiXCR on the 5' RACE reads and lists one entry per CDR3 protein. The data hold some 920,000 distinct CDR3 sequences, with about 51% observed a single time. The material sequenced was blood. Receptors originate from a woman aged 60 to 75 in good health.

The genes are TRBV10-3 and TRBJ1-2; D not resolved. Trimming took off 6 bases at V and 5 bases at J, with 16 bases between the two ends. Germline V CDR1 and CDR2: ENHRY, SYGVKD. The CDR3 spans 14 residues. The CDR3 nucleotides read TGTGCCATCAGCGACGGACTTAAGGGTTATGGCTACACCTTC. This codes for CAISDGLKGYGYTF.

The chain carries TRBV6-2 or TRBV6-3 and TRBJ2-2; D may be TRBD1 or TRBD2 (5 bases each). The germline V and J ends were trimmed by 6 bases and 7 bases, with 12 bases remaining between them. The CDR3 runs 13 residues. Germline V gene sequence: CDR1 MNHEY, CDR2 SVGEGT. This CDR3 is CASSREGIGELFF. The CDR3 DNA follows: TGTGCCAGCAGCCGAGAGGGGATCGGGGAGCTGTTTTTT.

Notes on this clonotype: Relative to the germline gene, one junction end is altered; a read error may explain this. J is TRBJ1-2 and V is TRBV2, with D perhaps TRBD1 (5 bases). The V gene's germline CDR1 is SNHLY and CDR2 FYNNEI. The CDR3 is 13 amino acids. This CDR3 is CASRSDSWRGCTF. The CDR3 bases are TGTGCCAGCAGGTCTGACTCCTGGAGGGGCTGCACCTTC.

Note on this clonotype: One junction end does not reproduce the germline sequence, and a read error may be involved. This rearrangement joins TRBV29-1 to TRBJ2-2; no reliable D call. Germline V lookup: CDR1 SQVTM, CDR2 ANQGSEA. The CDR3 extends over 22 amino acids. The CDR3 region is CSVLEQREKDLNKVFPPEVAVF. The CDR3 coding sequence is TGCAGCGTTCTGGAGCAGCGAGAAAAGGACCTGAACAAGGTGTTCCCACCCGAGGTCGCTGTGTTT.

Regarding this clonotype: The junction shows a germline mismatch at one end, possibly a read error. The chain employs TRBV3-1 and TRBJ2-1, with D perhaps TRBD2 (6 bases). The CDR3 is 15 amino acids. Germline V gene sequence: CDR1 LGHDT, CDR2 YNNKEL (reference sequence). Here the CDR3 reads CACRLGFTPTGEQFF. The CDR3 bases are TGTGCCTGCAGACTAGGGTTTACTCCGACGGGTGAGCAGTTCTTC.

This chain connects TRBV5-4 to TRBJ1-1, with no clear D. Trimming removed 4 bases from V and 3 bases from J, with 16 bases in between. The germline V gene has CDR1 SGHNT and CDR2 YYREEE (reference sequence). The CDR3 has 15 residues. The CDR3 nucleotides read TGTGCCAGCAGCCCGGTGGAAGGACGATACACTGAAGCTTTCTTT. Translation gives CASSPVEGRYTEAFF.

This chain connects TRBV27 to TRBJ2-7, with D possibly called TRBD1 or TRBD2 (5 bases each). Germline assignment: CDR1 MNHEY and CDR2 SMNVEV (reference sequence). There are 16 residues in the CDR3. Deletions cut 3 bases from V and 1 base from J, with 16 bases between. The CDR3 spells CASSFSTGAISYEQYF. CDR3 sequence (DNA): TGTGCCAGCAGTTTCTCTACCGGGGCTATTTCCTACGAGCAGTACTTC.

Ten or more counts support this clonotype. The gene calls are TRBV29-1 and TRBJ2-3; 11 nucleotides agree with TRBD2. Losses at the gene ends were 0 bases for V and 4 bases for J; bases not matched to a gene: 15. The CDR3 covers 19 residues. Germline assignment: CDR1 SQVTM and CDR2 ANQGSEA. CDR3 amino acids: CSVEDRRLVAGGPADTQYF. The CDR3 DNA reads as TGCAGCGTTGAAGATCGCCGACTGGTAGCGGGAGGGCCTGCAGATACGCAGTATTTT.

This clonotype was counted a few times. The chain recombines TRBV4-2 with TRBJ2-4; the D gene is possibly TRBD1 (5 bases). The end of the DNA is better explained by TRBJ2-7, so the J call may be wrong. The CDR3 runs 17 residues. From germline, CDR1 is LGHNA and CDR2 YNFKEQ. DNA of the CDR3: TGTGCCAGCAGCCAAGACTACCTGGCAGGGCCTTTCTACGAGCAGTACTTC. It codes for CASSQDYLAGPFYEQYF.

This clonotype appeared a few times. The gene calls are TRBV27 and TRBJ2-1, with 9 bases identical to TRBD1. Germline V gene sequence: CDR1 MNHEY, CDR2 SMNVEV (reference sequence). V was pared by 5 bases and J by 7 bases, with 12 bases of the junction left unmatched. The CDR3 has 16 residues. CDR3 nucleotide sequence: TGTGCCAGCAGTGGGGGGACAGGGAATCCCCAAAATGAGCAGTTCTTC. It yields the protein CASSGGTGNPQNEQFF.

The gene calls are TRBV7-2 and TRBJ1-2; D gene ambiguous. The V end was cut by 5 bases, the J end by 8 bases, with 12 bases between. This CDR3 spans 12 amino acids. Germline CDR1 reads SGHTA; CDR2 reads FQGNSA. For the CDR3, the DNA is TGTGCCAGCAGCCCGGACCGCGTAGGCTACACCTTC. This gives the protein CASSPDRVGYTF.

There are a few counts of this clonotype. The chain carries TRBV9 and TRBJ2-5, with a possible D match to TRBD2 (6 bases). From germline, CDR1 is SGDLS and CDR2 YYNGEE. This CDR3 has 13 amino acids. V was pared by 5 bases and J by 2 bases, with 10 bases between. This CDR3 is CASSAGSQETQYF. CDR3 DNA: TGTGCCAGCAGTGCCGGGAGTCAAGAGACCCAGTACTTC.

This clonotype was seen just once. This chain uses TRBV5-1 with TRBJ2-5; 7 bases are shared with TRBD2. The J call may not be correct, given that the DNA end is closer to TRBJ2-7. Looked up from germline, CDR1 is SGHRS and CDR2 is YFSETQ. This CDR3 region has 19 residues. The CDR3: CASREGGGGLFTTTYEQYF. The CDR3 nucleotides are TGCGCCAGCAGGGAAGGCGGCGGGGGACTCTTCACAACTACCTACGAGCAGTACTTC.

This chain connects TRBV28 to TRBJ2-7; D ambiguous. Germline loops: CDR1 MDHEN, CDR2 SYDVKM. The CDR3 is 13 amino acids. V was shortened by 5 bases and J by 5 bases, with 13 bases between the two germline ends. The CDR3: CASSRDRTDEQYF. CDR3 bases: TGTGCCAGCAGTAGAGACCGTACCGACGAGCAGTACTTC.

The chain is built from TRBV28 and TRBJ2-1, with D tentatively TRBD2 (6 bases). The germline V gene encodes CDR1 MDHEN and CDR2 SYDVKM. V was pared by 4 bases and J by 7 bases, with 11 bases between. This CDR3 region has 13 residues. CDR3 DNA: TGTGCCAGCAGTTCCCCGGGGAGGAATGAGCAGTTCTTC. Amino acids: CASSSPGRNEQFF. Full variable domain (remainder filled in from reference TRBV28 and TRBJ2-1): DVKVTQSSRYLVKRTGEKVFLECVQDMDHENMFWYRQDPGLGLRLIYFSYDVKMKEKGDIPEGYSVSREKKERFSLILESASTNQTSMYLCASSSPGRNEQFFGPGTRLTVL.

This clonotype was seen only a few times. The CDR3 DNA follows: TGTGCCAGCAGCGGCTACCGGAGCTCCTACAATGAGCAGTTCTTC. Protein sequence: CASSGYRSSYNEQFF. The V gene is TRBV9, the J gene TRBJ2-1; D remains ambiguous. CDR1 and CDR2 from the germline V gene are SGDLS and YYNGEE. The germline V and J ends were trimmed by 3 bases and 0 bases, with 10 bases remaining between them. The CDR3 sequence is 15 residues long.

This rearrangement joins TRBV4-2 to TRBJ2-5; unclear D gene. CDR3 size: 15 residues. The ends were cut back, 1 base at V and 1 base at J, with 10 bases in the middle. Germline V gene sequence: CDR1 LGHNA, CDR2 YNFKEQ. The CDR3 region has the DNA TGTGCCAGCAGCCAAGGACCGGATATCCAAGAGACCCAGTACTTC. Amino acid sequence: CASSQGPDIQETQYF.

The chain couples TRBV10-3 to TRBJ2-3; maybe TRBD2 (6 bases). V gave up 3 bases and J gave up 3 bases, with 16 bases separating them. Germline V gene data show CDR1 as ENHRY and CDR2 as SYGVKD. This CDR3 has 16 residues. The CDR3 DNA follows: TGTGCCATCAGTGACGTTCTAGCGCGGGGAACAGATACGCAGTATTTT. Protein sequence: CAISDVLARGTDTQYF.